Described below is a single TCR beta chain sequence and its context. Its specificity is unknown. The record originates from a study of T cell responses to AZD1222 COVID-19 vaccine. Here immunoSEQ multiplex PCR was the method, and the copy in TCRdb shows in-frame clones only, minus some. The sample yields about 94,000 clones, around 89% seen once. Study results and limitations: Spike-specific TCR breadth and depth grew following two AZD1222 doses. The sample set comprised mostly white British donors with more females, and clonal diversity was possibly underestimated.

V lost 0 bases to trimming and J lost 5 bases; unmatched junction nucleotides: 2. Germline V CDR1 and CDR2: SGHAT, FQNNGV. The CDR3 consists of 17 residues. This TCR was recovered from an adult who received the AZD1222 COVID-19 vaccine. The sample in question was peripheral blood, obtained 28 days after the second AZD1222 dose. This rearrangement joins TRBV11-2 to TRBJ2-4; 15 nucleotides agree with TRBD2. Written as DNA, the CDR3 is TGTGCCAGCAGCTTAGATGGACTAGCGGGGGGGCAAAACATTCAGTACTTC. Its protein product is CASSLDGLAGGQNIQYF.